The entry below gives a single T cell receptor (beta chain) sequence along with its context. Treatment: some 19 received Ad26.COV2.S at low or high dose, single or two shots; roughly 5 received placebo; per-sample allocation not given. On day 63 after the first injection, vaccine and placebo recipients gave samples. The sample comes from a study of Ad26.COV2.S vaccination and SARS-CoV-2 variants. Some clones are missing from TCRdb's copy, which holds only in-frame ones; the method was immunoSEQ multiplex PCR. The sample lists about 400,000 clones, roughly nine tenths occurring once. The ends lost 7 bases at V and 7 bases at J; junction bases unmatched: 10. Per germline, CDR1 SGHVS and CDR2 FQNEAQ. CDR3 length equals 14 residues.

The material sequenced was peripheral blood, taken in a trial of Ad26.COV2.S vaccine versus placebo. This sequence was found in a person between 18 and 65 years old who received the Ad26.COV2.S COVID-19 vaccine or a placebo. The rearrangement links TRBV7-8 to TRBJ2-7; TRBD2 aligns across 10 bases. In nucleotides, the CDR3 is TGTGCCAGCAACCGACTAGCGGGCTTTCAGGAGCAGTACTTC. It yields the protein CASNRLAGFQEQYF. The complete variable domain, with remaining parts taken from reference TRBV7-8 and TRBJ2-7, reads GAGVSQSPRYKVAKRGQDVALRCDPISGHVSLFWYQQALGQGPEFLTYFQNEAQLDKSGLPSDRFFAERPEGSVSTLKIQRTQQEDSAVYLCASNRLAGFQEQYFGPGTRLTVT.